The present entry profiles one T cell receptor (beta chain) with its context. Antigen unknown. With 0 bases removed from V and 16 bases from J, the gap between germline ends came to 13 bases. The CDR3 covers 13 residues. Germline V gene data show CDR1 as SGHTA and CDR2 as FQGTGA. This entry is derived from a study of CD8+CD57+ T cells in acquired aplastic anemia. Study information: CD4+ and CD8+ cells, once sorted, gave DNA averaging approximately 3.3 ug. General study results and limits: It was found that under 30 CD8+ CDR3 sequences were shared between patients and controls.

Genomic DNA provided the template from which TCR beta VDJ and CDR3 profiles were obtained. TCRdb processed the reads anew with MiXCR; each CDR3 protein has one entry. The table includes hundreds of thousands of distinct CDR3 sequences, just under 70% detected once. The sequenced sample was sorted CD4+, CD8+, or CD8+CD57+ T cells (not recorded which) from PBMCs. The sequence came from a human donor in good health, serving as a control. This rearrangement joins TRBV7-3 to TRBJ1-6; D is ambiguous. As DNA, the CDR3 is TGTGCCAGCAGCTTAACAAGGAATACTCAACTCCACTTT. Its protein product is CASSLTRNTQLHF.